The 23 T cell receptor beta chains in this list originate from one sample, sequenced in a study of PD-1 blockade in classical Hodgkin lymphoma. Relapses following autologous stem cell transplantation were seen in all patients, with brentuximab vedotin exposure varying. The assay was immunoSEQ multiplex PCR, and TCRdb's table has in-frame clones only and misses some. The sample yields 46,000 or so clones, approximately 73% seen once. Sequenced material: peripheral blood mononuclear cells (PBMCs), taken at baseline. These receptors were obtained from a human donor with classical Hodgkin lymphoma.

This clone was counted a few times. V and J are TRBV19 and TRBJ1-2, with 8 bases that match TRBD1. Germline trimming cut 5 bases from V and 0 bases from J; bases unmatched to any gene: 8. The CDR3 is 16 amino acids. Germline CDR1 LNHDA, CDR2 SQIVND (reference sequence). CDR3 nucleotides: TGTGCCAGTAGTTCGGGACAGGCGGACACTAACTATGGCTACACCTTC. Its translation: CASSSGQADTNYGYTF. Complete variable domain (other parts from reference TRBV19 and TRBJ1-2): DGGITQSPKYLFRKEGQNVTLSCEQNLNHDAMYWYRQDPGQGLRLIYYSQIVNDFQKGDIAEGYSVSREKKESFPLTVTSAQKNPTAFYLCASSSGQADTNYGYTFGSGTRLTVV.

The sample holds one count of this clone. The chain's CDR3 is CASSIALTREQYF. The CDR3 DNA reads TGTGCCAGTAGTATAGCTCTGACCAGGGAGCAGTACTTC. The chain joins TRBV19 to TRBJ2-7; D gene ambiguous. Germline V CDR1 and CDR2: LNHDA, SQIVND (reference sequence). Trimming took 1 base from V and 7 from J, leaving 11 bases between them. The length of the CDR3 is 13 residues.

This chain links TRBV7-3 with TRBJ2-5, with D perhaps given as TRBD1 or TRBD2 (5 bases each). The CDR3 spans 13 residues. The V gene's germline CDR1 is SGHTA and CDR2 FQGTGA. V dropped 4 bases and J dropped 1 base, with 7 bases sitting between them. In nucleotides, the CDR3 is TGTGCCAGCAGCTCGGGGACCCAAGAGACCCAGTACTTC. It translates to CASSSGTQETQYF.

For this clone: The junction shows a germline mismatch at one end, possibly a read error. This sequence joins TRBV29-1 and TRBJ1-1; possibly TRBD1 for D (6 bases). The CDR3 contains 14 residues. The germline V gene encodes CDR1 SQVTM and CDR2 ANQGSEA. In DNA, the CDR3 is TGCAGCGCTGAACAGGGCTGGGAGGGCACTGAAGCTTTCTTT. Translated, it gives CSAEQGWEGTEAFF.

The rearrangement links TRBV11-3 to TRBJ2-7; the D is unclear. V lost 1 base to trimming and J lost 1 base, with 5 bases between them. CDR1 SGHNT and CDR2 YENEEA come from the germline V gene. CDR3 length: 13 residues. CDR3 DNA sequence: TGTGCCAGCAGCTTAGGCGGTTCCTACGAGCAGTACTTC. Translated, it gives CASSLGGSYEQYF.

Here the CDR3 DNA reads TGTGCCAGCACCGACTTGGGCGAGCAGTACTTC. Translating gives CASTDLGEQYF. The chain joins TRBV2 to TRBJ2-7, with D unresolved. V was pared by 7 bases and J by 6 bases, with 10 bases between. CDR1 is SNHLY, CDR2 FYNNEI, per germline. CDR3 size: 11 residues.

V and J are TRBV7-3 and TRBJ1-6; TRBD1 aligns across 7 bases. CDR3 length: 16 residues. Per germline, CDR1 SGHTA and CDR2 FQGTGA. V trimming: 3 bases; J trimming: 5 bases; junction bases outside the gene matches: 7. In nucleotides, the CDR3 is TGTGCCAGCAGCTTGACAGGGCTGGGGGATAATTCACCCCTCCACTTT. Amino acids: CASSLTGLGDNSPLHF. The complete variable domain, with remaining parts taken from reference TRBV7-3 and TRBJ1-6, reads GAGVSQTPSNKVTEKGKYVELRCDPISGHTALYWYRQSLGQGPEFLIYFQGTGAADDSGLPNDRFFAVRPEGSVSTLKIQRTERGDSAVYLCASSLTGLGDNSPLHFGNGTRLTVT.

V and J are TRBV19 and TRBJ2-5; D remains ambiguous. The CDR3 runs to 15 residues. Germline CDR1 reads LNHDA; CDR2 reads SQIVND (reference sequence). V was clipped by 7 bases and J by 6 bases, with 21 bases between them. For the CDR3, the DNA is TGTGCCAGTACCTCAGCCGACGGTGGAGACAAGACCCAGTACTTC. It yields the protein CASTSADGGDKTQYF.

The gene calls are TRBV2 and TRBJ1-4, with 9 bases identical to TRBD1. This CDR3 has 16 residues. The germline CDR1 and CDR2 sequences are SNHLY and FYNNEI. The junction had 10 bases not matched to a gene; V was cut back by 7 bases and J by 4 bases. Here the CDR3 reads CASNPDRGVGNEKLFF. CDR3 nucleotide sequence: TGTGCCAGCAATCCCGACAGGGGGGTTGGTAATGAAAAACTGTTTTTT.

This chain joins TRBV30 and TRBJ1-2; D unresolved. The V gene lost 1 base and the J gene lost 5 bases, with 5 bases spanning the gap. CDR3 size: 11 residues. Germline loops: CDR1 GTSNPN, CDR2 SVGIG (reference sequence). The CDR3 here is CAWSGGYGYTF. In DNA, the CDR3 is TGTGCCTGGAGTGGTGGTTATGGCTACACCTTC. Using reference TRBV30 and TRBJ1-2 for the parts outside the CDR3, the full variable domain is SQTIHQWPATLVQPVGSPLSLECTVEGTSNPNLYWYRQAAGRGLQLLFYSVGIGQISSEVPQNLSASRPQDRQFILSSKKLLLSDSGFYLCAWSGGYGYTFGSGTRLTVV.

This clone was observed a handful of times. The chain couples TRBV2 to TRBJ2-1; D is undetermined. Germline assignment: CDR1 SNHLY and CDR2 FYNNEI. Trimming removed 10 bases from V and 4 bases from J, with 14 bases in between. CDR3 size: 13 residues. CDR3 DNA sequence: TGTGCCACCTCCCCCTCACAGTACAATGAGCAGTTCTTC. Translation: CATSPSQYNEQFF.

The chain has TRBV7-6 and TRBJ2-7; 11 bases align to TRBD1. CDR1 is SGHVS and CDR2 is FNYEAQ in the germline V gene. This CDR3 region has 15 residues. V lost 4 bases to trimming and J lost 2 bases; unmatched junction nucleotides: 4. CDR3 residues: CASSSLGQGAYEQYF. CDR3 bases: TGTGCCAGCAGCTCACTGGGACAGGGGGCCTACGAGCAGTACTTC.

The chain has TRBV5-4 and TRBJ2-1, with TRBD2 identical over 12 bases. The ends lost 4 bases at V and 9 bases at J; junction bases unmatched: 5. This CDR3 has 14 residues. Per the germline V gene, CDR1 is SGHNT and CDR2 is YYREEE (reference sequence). For the CDR3, the DNA is TGTGCCAGCAGCCTAGCGGGAGGGCCCGGTGAGCAGTTCTTC. Translating it yields CASSLAGGPGEQFF.

The rearrangement uses TRBV21-1 and TRBJ1-2. TRBV21-1 is shown as a pseudogene. The CDR3 spans 15 residues. The CDR3 region has the DNA TGTGCCAACCCCCCTGATTCTGTACGCCCTAGGGGCTACACCTTC. Encoded protein: CANPPDSVRPRGYTF.

The chain employs TRBV5-1 and TRBJ2-7; D is perhaps TRBD2 (6 bases). CDR1 and CDR2 from the germline V gene are SGHRS and YFSETQ. V lost 7 bases, J lost 2 bases, and 16 bases lay in between. The CDR3 spans 14 residues. CDR3 sequence reads: CASREPEGTYEQYF. The CDR3 nucleotides read TGCGCCAGCCGCGAACCGGAGGGCACCTACGAGCAGTACTTC. The whole variable domain, filled in from reference TRBV5-1 and TRBJ2-7, reads KAGVTQTPRYLIKTRGQQVTLSCSPISGHRSVSWYQQTPGQGLQFLFEYFSETQRNKGNFPGRFSGRQFSNSRSEMNVSTLELGDSALYLCASREPEGTYEQYFGPGTRLTVT.

The chain combines TRBV6-1 with TRBJ2-5, with D tentatively TRBD2 (7 bases). The germline V gene encodes CDR1 MNHNS and CDR2 SASEGT. The length of the CDR3 is 17 residues. Trimming cost V 1 base and J 1 base, with 16 bases left between them. The CDR3 reads CASSEGRTAGIQETQYF. The CDR3 nucleotides are TGTGCCAGCAGTGAAGGGCGGACAGCGGGGATCCAAGAGACCCAGTACTTC.

V gene TRBV13 combines with J gene TRBJ1-1; 7 nucleotides align to TRBD1. Losses at the gene ends were 6 bases for V and 4 bases for J; bases not matched to a gene: 5. This CDR3 is built from 13 residues. Germline V gene lookup returns CDR1 PRHDT and CDR2 FYEKMQ (reference sequence). As DNA, the CDR3 is TGTGCCAGCAGTCCAGGGGGATTCACTGAAGCTTTCTTT. Translated: CASSPGGFTEAFF.

This clone turned up a few times. The chain combines TRBV19 with TRBJ2-3; 10 nucleotides agree with TRBD1. The CDR3 totals 15 residues. J was trimmed by 2 bases and V by 6 bases; bases with no gene match: 5. Germline loops: CDR1 LNHDA, CDR2 SQIVND (reference sequence). The chain's CDR3 is CASSLTGGYTDTQYF. For the CDR3, the DNA is TGTGCCAGTAGCCTGACAGGGGGCTACACAGATACGCAGTATTTT.

This sequence joins TRBV4-2 and TRBJ2-3, with D possibly being TRBD2 (6 bases). The V gene lost 2 bases and the J gene lost 4 bases, with 22 bases spanning the gap. The germline gives CDR1 LGHNA, CDR2 YNFKEQ. This CDR3 contains 18 residues. The DNA for the CDR3 is TGTGCCAGCAGCCAAAGGCTCGGGGAAGGGGAGGTCGCAGATACGCAGTATTTT. It specifies CASSQRLGEGEVADTQYF.

This clone was seen a handful of times. V and J are TRBV28 and TRBJ2-4, with D perhaps matching TRBD1 (6 bases). CDR1 and CDR2 (germline): MDHEN, SYDVKM. The CDR3 length is 18 residues. The V end lost 3 bases, the J end lost 1 base, and 19 bases lay between the germline ends. DNA for the CDR3: TGTGCCAGCAGTTTCCCCGCGGTCCACAGGGAGGCCAAAAACATTCAGTACTTC. Amino acids: CASSFPAVHREAKNIQYF.

In this sample, this clone turned up a few times. CDR3 DNA: TGTGCCAGCAGCTTAGGGGGGACAGCGACCTACGAGCAGTACTTC. This encodes CASSLGGTATYEQYF. V usage is TRBV7-2 and J usage is TRBJ2-7; TRBD1 matches at 7 bases. Trimming took 1 base from V and 2 from J; bases not matched to a gene: 5. CDR3 length equals 15 residues. Germline CDR1 and CDR2: SGHTA and FQGNSA.

CDR3 amino acids: CASTLGTSLETQYF. The DNA for the CDR3 is TGTGCCAGCACCCTGGGGACTAGTCTGGAGACCCAGTACTTC. The V and J genes are TRBV2 and TRBJ2-5, with TRBD2 identical over 8 bases. Trimming cost V 7 bases and J 5 bases; bases outside gene matches: 9. The CDR3 totals 14 residues. Germline values: CDR1 SNHLY, CDR2 FYNNEI.

This chain uses TRBV15 with TRBJ2-2, with D possibly matching TRBD1 (6 bases). CDR3 length: 15 residues. Germline V CDR1 and CDR2: LNHNV, YYDKDF (reference sequence). Trimming removed 2 bases at V and 0 bases at J, with 7 bases between. Here the CDR3 reads CATSRRDTNTGELFF. CDR3 in DNA: TGTGCCACCAGCAGACGGGACACGAACACCGGGGAGCTGTTTTTT.